The source of this T cell receptor (beta chain) is a study of post-analysis software for immune sequencing data. Study details: Relapsing-remitting, secondary progressive and progressive-relapsing forms of multiple sclerosis all featured among disease courses. Overall study findings and caveats: Patients with multiple sclerosis recorded significantly lower normalized Chao1 diversity than controls, the study found. Controls showed lower frequencies than patients for a few TRBV segments, and TRBV5-6, TRBV5-1 and TRBV20-1 were among these.

The CDR3 consists of 14 residues. Germline V CDR1 and CDR2: MNHEY, SVGAGI. V was cut by 2 bases and J by 8 bases, with 13 bases left in between. Unique molecular identifiers were built into the TCR beta cDNA libraries. Starting from approximately 0.95 to 9.8 million T cells, the study yielded roughly 0.5 million cDNA molecules. TCRdb reprocessed the PCR reads with MiXCR, giving one entry per CDR3 protein. The sample lists about 770,000 distinct CDR3 sequences; roughly 50% were seen once. About this clonotype itself: Its specificity is not known.

The sample taken for sequencing was blood. The clonotype originates from a girl aged 5 to 17 with multiple sclerosis. This chain links TRBV6-5 with TRBJ2-1, with D possibly being TRBD1 or TRBD2 (5 bases each). CDR3 in DNA: TGTGCCAGCAGTTACAGCCCTCTGGGGGATGAGCAGTTCTTC. The encoded protein is CASSYSPLGDEQFF.